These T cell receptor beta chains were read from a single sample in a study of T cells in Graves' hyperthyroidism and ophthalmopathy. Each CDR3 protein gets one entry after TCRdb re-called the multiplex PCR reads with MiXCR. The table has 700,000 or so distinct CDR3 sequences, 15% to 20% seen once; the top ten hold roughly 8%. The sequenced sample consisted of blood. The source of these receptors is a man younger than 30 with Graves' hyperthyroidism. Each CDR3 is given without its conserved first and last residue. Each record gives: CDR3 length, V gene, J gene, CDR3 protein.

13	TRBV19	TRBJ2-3	ASSMAGEGTDTQY
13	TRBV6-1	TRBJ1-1	ASSEVGDRRTEAF
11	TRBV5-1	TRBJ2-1	ASSGTPRDEQF
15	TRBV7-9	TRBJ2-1	ASTPRGLAGVVNEQF
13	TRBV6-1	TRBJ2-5	ASSSPLGGAGTQY
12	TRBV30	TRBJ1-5	AWKAGGYNQPQH
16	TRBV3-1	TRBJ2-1	ASSQDWVDGRAYNEQF
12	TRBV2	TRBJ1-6	ASTGVTYNSPLH
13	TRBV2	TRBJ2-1	ASSGRDATGPEQF
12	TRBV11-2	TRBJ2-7	ASRNLAGASEQY
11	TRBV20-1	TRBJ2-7	SASSRATDEQY
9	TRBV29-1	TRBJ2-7	SGSSPYEQY
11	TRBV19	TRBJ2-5	ASSIETGETQY
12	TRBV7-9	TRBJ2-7	ASSLGGGTGEQY
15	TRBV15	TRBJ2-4	ATSRVARTGLGDIQY
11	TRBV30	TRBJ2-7	AWNLAGLYEQY
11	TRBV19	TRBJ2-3	ATLAESTDTQY
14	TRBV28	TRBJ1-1	ASSPRGRGIDTEAF
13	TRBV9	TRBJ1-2	ASSVEGGALEGYT
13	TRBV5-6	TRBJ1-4	ASSYRQGFGEKLF
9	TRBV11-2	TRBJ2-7	ASSLDNEQY
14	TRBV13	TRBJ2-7	ASSLGGERGSYEQY
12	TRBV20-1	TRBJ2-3	SARTSGSRDTQY
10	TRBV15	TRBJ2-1	ATSRSKNEQF
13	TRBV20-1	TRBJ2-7	SARDPALGGLEQY
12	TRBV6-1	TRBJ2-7	ASNEWDRLYEQY
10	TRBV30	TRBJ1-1	AWSPANTEAF
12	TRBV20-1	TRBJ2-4	SASLAGVGNIQY
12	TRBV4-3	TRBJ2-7	ASSPATSDYEQY
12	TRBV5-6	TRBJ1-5	ASSPRGGIQPQH
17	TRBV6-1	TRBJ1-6	ASSEEGLGISSYNSPLH
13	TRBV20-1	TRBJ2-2	SARAPRQGTGELF
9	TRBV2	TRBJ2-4	ASVAGEFQY
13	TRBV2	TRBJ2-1	ASSDGGGSYNEQF
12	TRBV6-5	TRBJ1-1	ASSYLGHNTEAF
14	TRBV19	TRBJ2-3	ASSILAGVETDTQY
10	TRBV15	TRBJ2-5	ATSRDQGKQY
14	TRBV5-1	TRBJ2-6	ASSLNPLEGANVLT
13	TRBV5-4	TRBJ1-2	ASSLDGSSNYGYT
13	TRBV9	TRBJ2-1	ASSVRGAVYNEQF
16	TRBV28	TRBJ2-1	ASSLTSGRPSSYNEQF
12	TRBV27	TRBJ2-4	ASGTVGAKNIQY
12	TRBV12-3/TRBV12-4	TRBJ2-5	ASSFRSFGETQY
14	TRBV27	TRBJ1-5	ASSPKGPYSNQPQH
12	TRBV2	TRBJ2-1	ASRPRLAPNEQF
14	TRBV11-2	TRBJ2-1	ASSLGVRGSADEQF
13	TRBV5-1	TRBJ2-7	ASSISGGLSYEQY
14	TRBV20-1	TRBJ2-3	SARKGPGIRADTQY
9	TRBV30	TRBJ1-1	AYEVATEAF
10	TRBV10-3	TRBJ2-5	ATRGARETQY
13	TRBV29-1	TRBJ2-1	SARSGGSSYNEQF
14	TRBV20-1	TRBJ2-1	SARKWTSGLYNEQF